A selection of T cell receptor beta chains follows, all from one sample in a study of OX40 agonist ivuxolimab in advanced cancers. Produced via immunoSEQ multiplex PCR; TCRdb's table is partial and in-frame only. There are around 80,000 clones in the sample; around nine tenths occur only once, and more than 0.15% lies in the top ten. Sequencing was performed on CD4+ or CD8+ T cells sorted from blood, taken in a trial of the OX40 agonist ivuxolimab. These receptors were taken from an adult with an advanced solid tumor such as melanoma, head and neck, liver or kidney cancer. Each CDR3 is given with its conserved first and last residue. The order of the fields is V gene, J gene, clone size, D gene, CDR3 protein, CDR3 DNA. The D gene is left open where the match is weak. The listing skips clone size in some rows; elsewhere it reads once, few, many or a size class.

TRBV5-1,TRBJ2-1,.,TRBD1,CASSTGQGAHEQFF,TGCGCCAGCAGCACGGGACAGGGGGCTCATGAGCAGTTCTTC
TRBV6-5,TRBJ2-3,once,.,CASSYGGSRTDTQYF,TGTGCCAGCAGTTACGGCGGGTCACGCACAGATACGCAGTATTTT
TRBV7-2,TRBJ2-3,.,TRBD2,CASSLSLAGGQDTQYF,TGTGCCAGCAGCTTAAGTCTAGCGGGAGGTCAAGATACGCAGTATTTT
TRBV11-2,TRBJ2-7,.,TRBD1,CASSLEQGYSYEQYF,TGTGCCAGCAGCTTAGAACAGGGGTACTCCTACGAGCAGTACTTC
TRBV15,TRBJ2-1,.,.,CATSRLYNEQFF,TGTGCCACCAGCAGACTTTACAATGAGCAGTTCTTC
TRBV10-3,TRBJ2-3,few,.,CAISGFSTDTQYF,TGTGCCATCAGCGGATTTAGCACAGATACGCAGTATTTT
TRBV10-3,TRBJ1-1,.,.,CAISESLQGNTEAFF,TGTGCCATCAGTGAGTCACTCCAGGGGAACACTGAAGCTTTCTTT
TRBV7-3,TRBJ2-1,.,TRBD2,CASSLGGRSPFF,TGTGCCAGCAGCTTGGGCGGGAGAAGTCCGTTCTTC
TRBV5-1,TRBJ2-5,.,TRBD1,CASSLTGQQETQYF,TGCGCCAGCAGCTTGACGGGACAGCAAGAGACCCAGTACTTC
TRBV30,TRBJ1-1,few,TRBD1,CAWSIGQAEAFF,TGTGCCTGGAGTATTGGACAGGCTGAAGCTTTCTTT
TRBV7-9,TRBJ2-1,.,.,CASSSGQYNEQFF,TGTGCCAGCAGCTCTGGACAGTACAATGAGCAGTTCTTC
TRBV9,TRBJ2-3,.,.,CASSAYSSADTQYF,TGTGCCAGCAGCGCCTACTCTAGCGCCGATACGCAGTATTTT
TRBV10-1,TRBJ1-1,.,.,CASSGPGATEAFF,TGCGCCAGCAGTGGCCCAGGGGCCACTGAAGCTTTCTTT
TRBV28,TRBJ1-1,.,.,CASSLLGVSTEAFF,TGTGCCAGCAGTTTATTAGGGGTTAGCACTGAAGCTTTCTTT
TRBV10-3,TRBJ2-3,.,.,CAIRGLRTDTQYF,TGTGCCATCCGCGGACTCCGCACAGATACGCAGTATTTT
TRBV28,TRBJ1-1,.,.,CASRRTEAFF,TGTGCCAGCAGACGTACTGAAGCTTTCTTT
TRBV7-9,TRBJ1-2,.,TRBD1,CASSLGQGVANNYGYTF,TGTGCCAGCAGCTTAGGACAGGGGGTCGCCAATAACTATGGCTACACCTTC
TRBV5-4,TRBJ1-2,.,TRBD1,CASRPGGRGTITGYTF,TGTGCCAGCAGACCAGGGGGCCGGGGGACAATCACGGGCTACACCTTC
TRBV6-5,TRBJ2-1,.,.,CASRGGRGQFF,TGTGCCAGCAGAGGCGGCAGGGGGCAGTTCTTC
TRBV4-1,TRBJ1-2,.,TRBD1,CASSQPGQGHGYTF,TGCGCCAGCAGCCAACCGGGACAGGGACATGGCTACACCTTC
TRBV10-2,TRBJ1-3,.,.,CASSILGGSGNTIYF,TGCGCCAGCAGTATTCTGGGCGGCTCTGGAAACACCATATATTTT
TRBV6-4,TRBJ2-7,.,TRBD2,CASSVWTSGTHEQYF,TGTGCCAGCAGTGTCTGGACTAGCGGGACCCACGAGCAGTACTTC
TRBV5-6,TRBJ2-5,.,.,CASSFMSEGYQETQYF,TGTGCCAGCAGCTTTATGTCGGAAGGGTACCAAGAGACCCAGTACTTC
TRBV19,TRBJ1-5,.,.,CATRRPGYGRDQPQHF,TGTGCCACACGCAGACCGGGCTACGGAAGGGATCAGCCCCAGCATTTT
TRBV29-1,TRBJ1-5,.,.,CSVVQGSGNQPQHF,TGCAGCGTTGTGCAGGGATCGGGCAATCAGCCCCAGCATTTT
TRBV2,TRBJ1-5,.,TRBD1,CALGDRTNQPQHF,TGTGCTTTGGGGGACAGGACCAATCAGCCCCAGCATTTT
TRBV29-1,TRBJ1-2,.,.,CSAGSRRGYTF,TGCAGCGCCGGATCTAGACGTGGCTACACCTTC
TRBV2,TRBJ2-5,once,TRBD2,CASSLGLAGGAGTQYF,TGTGCCAGCAGCCTCGGACTAGCGGGAGGTGCTGGGACCCAGTACTTC
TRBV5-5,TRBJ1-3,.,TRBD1,CASSLGQGLTGNTIYF,TGTGCCAGCAGCTTGGGACAGGGCCTTACTGGAAACACCATATATTTT
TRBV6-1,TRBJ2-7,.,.,CASSPGAAYEQYF,TGTGCCAGCAGTCCAGGGGCCGCCTACGAGCAGTACTTC
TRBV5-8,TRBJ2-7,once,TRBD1,CASRRTGAYEQYF,TGTGCCAGCAGGAGGACAGGGGCCTACGAGCAGTACTTC
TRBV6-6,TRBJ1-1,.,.,CASSPSHTEAFF,TGTGCCAGCAGCCCCTCCCACACTGAAGCTTTCTTT
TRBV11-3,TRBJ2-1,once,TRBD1,CASSTTGTGLNEQFF,TGTGCCAGCAGCACAACCGGGACAGGGTTGAATGAGCAGTTCTTC
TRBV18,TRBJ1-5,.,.,CASSQDIYQPQHF,TGTGCCAGCTCACAGGACATATATCAGCCCCAGCATTTT
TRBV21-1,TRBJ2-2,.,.,CASSIRQGVFPLEFSAGELFF,TGTGCCAGCAGCATCCGACAGGGGGTTTTTCCCCTAGAATTTAGCGCCGGGGAGCTGTTTTTT
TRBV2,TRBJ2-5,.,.,CATRGGETQYF,TGTGCCACCAGGGGGGGAGAGACCCAGTACTTC
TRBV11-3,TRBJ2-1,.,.,CASSLASRVRDEQFF,TGTGCCAGCAGCTTAGCGTCTAGGGTGAGGGATGAGCAGTTCTTC
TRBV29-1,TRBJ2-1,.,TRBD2,CSVDAGGYNEQFF,TGCAGCGTTGATGCGGGGGGGTACAATGAGCAGTTCTTC
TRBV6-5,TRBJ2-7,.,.,CASSYSMGAFSYEQYF,TGTGCCAGCAGTTACTCGATGGGGGCCTTCTCCTACGAGCAGTACTTC